The 8 T cell receptor beta chains below all came from one sample that was sequenced in a study of blood T cell repertoires in COVID-19 (dated by TCRdb to 2018 to 2020). The library was made by the immunoSEQ multiplex PCR assay. TCRdb provides this immuneACCESS table in a form limited to in-frame rearrangements. Some clones are lacking; in checked studies, under half of them reflect an unresolved V gene, and why the rest are absent is not known. The sample yields approximately 170,000 clones; about four fifths were counted once. The ten largest make up 7.5% to 9.5% of the sample. Sequenced material: peripheral blood. These receptors originate from a man aged 35 to 55 who had recovered from COVID-19.

The J gene is TRBJ2-7, the V gene TRBV29-1, with TRBD1 matching over 7 bases. The germline CDR1 and CDR2 sequences are SQVTM and ANQGSEA. This CDR3 region has 12 residues. V lost 6 bases, J lost 3 bases, and 5 bases stayed unmatched. The chain's CDR3 is CSVKRGLYEQYF. As DNA, the CDR3 is TGCAGCGTCAAGAGGGGGCTCTACGAGCAGTACTTC.

The V call is TRBV11-3, the J call TRBJ1-4, with D possibly being TRBD1 (5 bases). V was shortened by 0 bases and J by 1 base, with 12 bases between the two germline ends. Germline CDR1 reads SGHNT; CDR2 reads YENEEA. The CDR3 has 17 amino acids. CDR3 DNA sequence: TGTGCCAGCAGCTTAGAACTCTGGGGCAGAACTAATGAAAAACTGTTTTTT. This encodes CASSLELWGRTNEKLFF.

V usage is TRBV11-2 and J usage is TRBJ2-1; 9 nucleotides agree with TRBD2. Germline CDR1 is SGHAT and CDR2 is FQNNGV. Trimming cost V 10 bases and J 0 bases; bases outside gene matches: 7. This CDR3 is 15 amino acids long. CDR3 in amino acids: CATLAGIPSYNEQFF. CDR3 coding DNA: TGTGCCACTCTAGCGGGGATACCCTCCTACAATGAGCAGTTCTTC.

On this clone: At one boundary the junction diverges from the germline segment, which might be a read error. The chain carries TRBV6-1 and TRBJ1-5; D perhaps matches TRBD1 (6 bases). The CDR3 runs 14 residues. Per germline, CDR1 MNHNS and CDR2 SASEGT. The CDR3 nucleotides are TGTGCCAGCAGGGAAGGGACATTGGGGCAGCCCCAGCATTTT. Translation: CASREGTLGQPQHF.

This chain connects TRBV5-1 to TRBJ2-5, with TRBD1 matching over 11 bases. Germline trimming cut 3 bases from V and 4 bases from J; bases unmatched to any gene: 5. Per germline, CDR1 SGHRS and CDR2 YFSETQ. The CDR3 is 15 amino acids. CDR3 in amino acids: CASSSGTGGGETQYF. CDR3 in DNA: TGCGCCAGCAGCTCTGGGACAGGGGGAGGAGAGACCCAGTACTTC.

V gene TRBV9 combines with J gene TRBJ2-3, with D possibly TRBD2 on 6 matching bases. Trimming removed 8 bases from V and 3 bases from J, with 16 bases in between. CDR1 and CDR2 from the germline V gene are SGDLS and YYNGEE. The CDR3 spans 14 residues. CDR3 in DNA: TGTGCCAGTAATTCCGCGGGGCAGACAGATACGCAGTATTTT. It specifies CASNSAGQTDTQYF.

The table lists this clone with a count of one. The V call is TRBV11-3, the J call TRBJ2-7, with a possible D match to TRBD2 (5 bases). Between the trimmed V and J ends, which lost 0 bases and 3 bases, there was a span of 9 bases. CDR3 length equals 14 residues. In germline, CDR1 is SGHNT, CDR2 YENEEA. The DNA for the CDR3 is TGTGCCAGCAGCTTAGAAGCGGCCGGCTACGAGCAGTACTTC. It is translated as CASSLEAAGYEQYF.

The gene calls are TRBV9 and TRBJ2-5; 7 bases align to TRBD1. Trimming at V came to 4 bases and at J to 3 bases, leaving 6 bases not matched to a gene. The CDR3 runs to 14 residues. Germline values: CDR1 SGDLS, CDR2 YYNGEE. CDR3: CASSSTGTEETQYF. CDR3 in DNA: TGTGCCAGCAGCTCCACAGGGACAGAAGAGACCCAGTACTTC.